This T cell receptor beta chain was captured in a study of liver allograft versus peripheral blood T cells. Study-wide context: Transplanted livers and recipients' peripheral blood had their T cell receptor repertoires compared.

Findings and limits, study-wide: The authors reported that T cell receptor repertoires inside liver allografts differed from those in peripheral blood.

The CDR3 has 13 residues. Germline V gene sequence: CDR1 LNHNV, CDR2 YYDKDF (reference sequence). The ends were cut back, 0 bases at V and 10 bases at J, with 12 bases in the middle. This clonotype is deemed medium-sized. The antigen is undetermined. Via MiXCR, TCRdb re-called the reads, giving one row per CDR3 protein. This sample has roughly 500 distinct CDR3 sequences; 11% occur once, and the top ten carry around 19%. V and J are TRBV15 and TRBJ1-1; D is ambiguous. The source is a human patient who had a liver transplant. Some T cells here may be from the graft donor. This CDR3 reads CATSRDRPPAAFF. The CDR3 coding sequence is TGTGCCACCAGCAGAGATCGCCCCCCCGCAGCTTTCTTT.